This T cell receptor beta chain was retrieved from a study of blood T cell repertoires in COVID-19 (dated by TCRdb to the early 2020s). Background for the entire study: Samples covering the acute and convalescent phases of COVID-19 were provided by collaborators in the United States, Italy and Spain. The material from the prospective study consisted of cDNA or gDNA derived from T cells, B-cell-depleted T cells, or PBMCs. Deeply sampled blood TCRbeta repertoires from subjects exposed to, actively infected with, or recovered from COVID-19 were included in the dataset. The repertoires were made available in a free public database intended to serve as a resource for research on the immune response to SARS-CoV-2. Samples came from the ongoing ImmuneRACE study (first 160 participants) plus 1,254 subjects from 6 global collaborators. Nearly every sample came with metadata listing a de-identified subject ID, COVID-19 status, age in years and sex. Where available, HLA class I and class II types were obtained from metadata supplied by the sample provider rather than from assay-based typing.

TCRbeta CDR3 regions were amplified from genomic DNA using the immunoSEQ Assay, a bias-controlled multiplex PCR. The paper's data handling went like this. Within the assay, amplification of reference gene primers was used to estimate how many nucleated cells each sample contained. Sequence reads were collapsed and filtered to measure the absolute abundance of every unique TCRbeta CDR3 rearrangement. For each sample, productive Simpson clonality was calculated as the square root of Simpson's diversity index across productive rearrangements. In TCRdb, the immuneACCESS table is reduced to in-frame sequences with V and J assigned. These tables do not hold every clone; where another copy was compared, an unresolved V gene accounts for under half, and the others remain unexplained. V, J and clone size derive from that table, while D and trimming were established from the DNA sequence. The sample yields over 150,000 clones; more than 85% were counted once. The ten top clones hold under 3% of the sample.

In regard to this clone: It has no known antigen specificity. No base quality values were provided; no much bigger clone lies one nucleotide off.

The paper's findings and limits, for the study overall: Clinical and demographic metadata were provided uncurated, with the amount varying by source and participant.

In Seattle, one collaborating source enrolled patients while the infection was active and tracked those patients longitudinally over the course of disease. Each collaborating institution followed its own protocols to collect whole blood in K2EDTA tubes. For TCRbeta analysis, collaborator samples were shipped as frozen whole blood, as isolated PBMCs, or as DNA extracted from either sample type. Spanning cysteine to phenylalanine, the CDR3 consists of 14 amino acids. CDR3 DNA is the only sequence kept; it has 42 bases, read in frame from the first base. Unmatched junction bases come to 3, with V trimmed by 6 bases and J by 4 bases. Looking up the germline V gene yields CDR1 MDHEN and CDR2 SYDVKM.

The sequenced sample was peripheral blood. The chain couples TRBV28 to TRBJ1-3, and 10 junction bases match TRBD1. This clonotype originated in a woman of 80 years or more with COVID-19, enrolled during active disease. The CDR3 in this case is CASSRTGGGNTIYF. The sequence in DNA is TGTGCCAGCAGCAGGACAGGGGGAGGAAACACCATATATTTT. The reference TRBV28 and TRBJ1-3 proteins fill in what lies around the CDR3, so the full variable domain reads DVKVTQSSRYLVKRTGEKVFLECVQDMDHENMFWYRQDPGLGLRLIYFSYDVKMKEKGDIPEGYSVSREKKERFSLILESASTNQTSMYLCASSRTGGGNTIYFGEGSWLTVV.